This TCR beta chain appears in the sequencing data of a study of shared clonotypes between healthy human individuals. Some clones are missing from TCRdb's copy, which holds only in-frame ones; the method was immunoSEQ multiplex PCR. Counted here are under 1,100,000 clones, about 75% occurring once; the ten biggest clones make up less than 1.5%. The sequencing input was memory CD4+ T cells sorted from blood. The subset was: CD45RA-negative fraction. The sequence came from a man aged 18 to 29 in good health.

CDR3 DNA: TGTGCCAGCAGTCCAGGGGTCCACAAAGGGAATGAGCAGTTCTTC. The encoded protein is CASSPGVHKGNEQFF. This rearrangement joins TRBV27 to TRBJ2-1; tentatively, D is TRBD1 (6 bases). The CDR3 runs to 15 residues. CDR1 and CDR2 from the germline V gene are MNHEY and SMNVEV (reference sequence). V lost 5 bases to trimming and J lost 7 bases, with 18 bases between them.